The source of this T cell receptor beta chain is a study of T cell responses to AZD1222 COVID-19 vaccine. Clones were read by immunoSEQ multiplex PCR, and TCRdb kept only the in-frame ones, dropping some. The repertoire consists of under 200,000 clones, with 85% to 95% occurring once and the leading ten covering roughly 10%. In germline, CDR1 is DFQATT, CDR2 SNEGSKA (reference sequence). CDR3 length equals 11 residues. Trimming took 5 bases from V and 9 from J, leaving 14 bases between them. Sequences were derived from peripheral blood, sampled on day 0 of AZD1222 vaccination. This clonotype originated in an adult in good health. This chain links TRBV20-1 with TRBJ2-7, with D perhaps matching TRBD1 (5 bases). CDR3 bases: TGCAGTGCTCCAAGGGTGGACACGCAGTACTTC. This gives the protein CSAPRVDTQYF.